This T cell receptor (beta chain) appears in the sequencing data of a study of tumor T cells in aggressive B-cell lymphoma. CDR1 is MDHEN and CDR2 is SYDVKM in the germline V gene. The CDR3 extends over 17 amino acids. V trimming: 3 bases; J trimming: 1 base; junction bases outside the gene matches: 5. Sequenced by immunoSEQ multiplex PCR; TCRdb stores in-frame clones only, minus some. Of about 5,100 clones listed, about 93% are singletons. Specimen: tumor tissue. V and J are TRBV28 and TRBJ2-2, with 10 bases fitting TRBD2. This sequence was found in an adult with diffuse large B cell lymphoma. As DNA, the CDR3 is TGTGCCAGCAGTTTTCTCGGACTAGCGGAGAACACCGGGGAGCTGTTTTTT. It codes for CASSFLGLAENTGELFF.